This T cell receptor (beta chain) emerged from a study of identical twins. This clonotype was counted only a few times. Its antigen is not identified. Broader study findings: Cord blood beta clonotypes present at high abundance carried fewer insertions; no such pattern appeared in memory repertoires.

Deletions cut 0 bases from V and 2 bases from J, with 23 bases between. Germline V gene sequence: CDR1 DFQATT, CDR2 SNEGSKA (reference sequence). The length of the CDR3 is 18 residues. The cDNA had a unique molecular identifier and a template-switch universal primer site. TCRdb passed the 5' RACE reads through MiXCR, listing each CDR3 protein once. Among some 690,000 distinct CDR3 sequences listed, 21% were seen once. This sample was also put to use in a study of T cells expressing NK-cell markers. From that study: All TCR beta repertoires analysed originated from sorted CD3+CD56+NKG2C+, CD3+CD56+NKG2C- and CD3+CD56-NKG2C+ T cells. Among the eight sequenced donors, seven tested HCMV-seropositive and one tested seronegative.

The chain recombines TRBV20-1 with TRBJ2-7; a possible D gene is TRBD2 (6 bases). The receptor was isolated from a young woman in good health. Sequenced input: PBMCs. This CDR3 reads CSAREGPDGGGRTYEQYF. DNA of the CDR3: TGCAGTGCTAGAGAGGGCCCTGACGGTGGGGGGAGAACCTACGAGCAGTACTTC.